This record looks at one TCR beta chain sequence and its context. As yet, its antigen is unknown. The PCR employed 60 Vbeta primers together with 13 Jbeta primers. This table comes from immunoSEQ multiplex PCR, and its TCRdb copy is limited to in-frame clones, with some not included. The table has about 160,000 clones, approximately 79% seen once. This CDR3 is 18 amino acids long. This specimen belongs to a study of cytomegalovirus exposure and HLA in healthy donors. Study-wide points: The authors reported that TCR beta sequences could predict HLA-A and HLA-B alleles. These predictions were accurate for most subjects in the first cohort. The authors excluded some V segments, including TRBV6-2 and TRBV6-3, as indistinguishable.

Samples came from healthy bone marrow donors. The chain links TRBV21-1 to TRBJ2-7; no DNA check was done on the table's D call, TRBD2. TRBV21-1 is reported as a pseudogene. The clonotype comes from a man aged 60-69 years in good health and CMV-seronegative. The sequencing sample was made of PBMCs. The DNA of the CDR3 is TGTGCCAGCAGCATGTGTACTAGCGGGAGCGGACCACATTACGAGCAGTACTTC. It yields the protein CASSMCTSGSGPHYEQYF.